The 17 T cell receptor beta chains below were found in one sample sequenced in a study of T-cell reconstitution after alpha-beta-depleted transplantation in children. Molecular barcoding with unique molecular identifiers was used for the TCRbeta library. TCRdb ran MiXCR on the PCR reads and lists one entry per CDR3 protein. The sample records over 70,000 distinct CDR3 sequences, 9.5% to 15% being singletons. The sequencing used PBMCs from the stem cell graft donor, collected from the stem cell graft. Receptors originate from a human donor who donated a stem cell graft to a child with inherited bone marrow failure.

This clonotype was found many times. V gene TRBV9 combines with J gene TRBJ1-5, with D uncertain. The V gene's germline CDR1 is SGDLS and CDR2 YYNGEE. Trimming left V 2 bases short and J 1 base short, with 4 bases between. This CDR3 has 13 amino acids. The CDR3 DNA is TGTGCCAGCAGCGTCGGCAGCAATCAGCCCCAGCATTTT. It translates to CASSVGSNQPQHF.

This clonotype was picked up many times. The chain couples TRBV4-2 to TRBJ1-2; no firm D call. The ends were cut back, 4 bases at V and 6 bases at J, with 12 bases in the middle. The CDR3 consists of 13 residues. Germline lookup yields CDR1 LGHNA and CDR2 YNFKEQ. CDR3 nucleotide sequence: TGTGCCAGCAGCCTGGCGGGTGGGCATGGCTACACCTTC. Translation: CASSLAGGHGYTF.

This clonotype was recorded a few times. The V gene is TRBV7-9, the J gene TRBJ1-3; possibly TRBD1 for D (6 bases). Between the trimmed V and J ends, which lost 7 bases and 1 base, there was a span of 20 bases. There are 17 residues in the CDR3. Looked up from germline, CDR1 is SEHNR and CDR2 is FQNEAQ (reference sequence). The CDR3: CASTSREGGGSGNTIYF. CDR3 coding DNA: TGTGCCAGCACCTCCAGGGAAGGGGGGGGATCTGGAAACACCATATATTTT.

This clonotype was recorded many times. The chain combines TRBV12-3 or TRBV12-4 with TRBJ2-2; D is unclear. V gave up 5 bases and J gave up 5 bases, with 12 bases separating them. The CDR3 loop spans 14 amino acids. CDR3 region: CASSLSGVTGELFF. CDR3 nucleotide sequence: TGTGCCAGCAGTCTCTCTGGGGTAACCGGGGAGCTGTTTTTT.

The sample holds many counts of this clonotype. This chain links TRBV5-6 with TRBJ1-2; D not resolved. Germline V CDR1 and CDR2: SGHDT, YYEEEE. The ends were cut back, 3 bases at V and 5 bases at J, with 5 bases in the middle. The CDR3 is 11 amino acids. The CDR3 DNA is TGTGCCAGCAGCTGGGGTTATGGCTACACCTTC. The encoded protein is CASSWGYGYTF.

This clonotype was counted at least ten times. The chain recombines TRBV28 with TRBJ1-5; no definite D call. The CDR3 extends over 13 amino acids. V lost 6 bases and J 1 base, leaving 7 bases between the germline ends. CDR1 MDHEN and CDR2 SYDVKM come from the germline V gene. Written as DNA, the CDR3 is TGTGCCAGCAGCCCTTACAGCAATCAGCCCCAGCATTTT. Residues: CASSPYSNQPQHF. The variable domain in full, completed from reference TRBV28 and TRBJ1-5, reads DVKVTQSSRYLVKRTGEKVFLECVQDMDHENMFWYRQDPGLGLRLIYFSYDVKMKEKGDIPEGYSVSREKKERFSLILESASTNQTSMYLCASSPYSNQPQHFGDGTRLSIL.

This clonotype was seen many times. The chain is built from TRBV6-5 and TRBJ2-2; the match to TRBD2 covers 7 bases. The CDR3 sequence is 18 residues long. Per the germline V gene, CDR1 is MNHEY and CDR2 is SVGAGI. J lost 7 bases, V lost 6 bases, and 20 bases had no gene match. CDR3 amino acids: CASSILPGGRENVGELFF. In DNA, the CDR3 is TGTGCCAGCAGCATACTTCCGGGCGGGAGAGAGAACGTCGGGGAGCTGTTTTTT.

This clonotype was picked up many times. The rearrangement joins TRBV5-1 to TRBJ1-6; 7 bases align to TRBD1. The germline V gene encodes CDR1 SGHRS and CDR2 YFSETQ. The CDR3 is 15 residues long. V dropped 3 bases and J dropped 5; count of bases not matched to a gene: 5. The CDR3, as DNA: TGCGCCAGCAGCTCCCGGGACAGCGATAATTCACCCCTCCACTTT. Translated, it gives CASSSRDSDNSPLHF.

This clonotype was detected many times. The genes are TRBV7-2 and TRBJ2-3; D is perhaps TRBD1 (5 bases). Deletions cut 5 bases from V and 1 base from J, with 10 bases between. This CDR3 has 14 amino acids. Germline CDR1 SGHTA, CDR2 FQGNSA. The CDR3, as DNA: TGTGCCAGCAGCCCACTGGGGCGCACAGATACGCAGTATTTT. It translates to CASSPLGRTDTQYF.

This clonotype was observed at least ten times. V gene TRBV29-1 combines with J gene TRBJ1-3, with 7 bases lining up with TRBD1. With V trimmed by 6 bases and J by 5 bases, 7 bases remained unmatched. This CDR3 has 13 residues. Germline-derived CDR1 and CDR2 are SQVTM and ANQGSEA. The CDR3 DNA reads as TGCAGCGTCTGGGACAGCGTTAGAAACACCATATATTTT. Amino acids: CSVWDSVRNTIYF.

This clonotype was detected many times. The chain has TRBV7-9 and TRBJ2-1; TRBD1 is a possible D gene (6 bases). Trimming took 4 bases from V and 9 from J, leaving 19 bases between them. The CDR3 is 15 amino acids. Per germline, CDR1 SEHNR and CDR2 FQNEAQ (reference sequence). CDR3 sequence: CASSSDSTLVSEQFF. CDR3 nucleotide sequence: TGTGCCAGCAGCTCGGACAGTACTCTTGTAAGTGAGCAGTTCTTC.

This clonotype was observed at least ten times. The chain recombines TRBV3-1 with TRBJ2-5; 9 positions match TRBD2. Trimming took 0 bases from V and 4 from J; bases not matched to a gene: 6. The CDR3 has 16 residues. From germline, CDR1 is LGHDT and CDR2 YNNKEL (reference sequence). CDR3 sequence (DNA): TGTGCCAGCAGCCAAGATCCAGCGGGAGGTTCAGAGACCCAGTACTTC. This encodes CASSQDPAGGSETQYF.

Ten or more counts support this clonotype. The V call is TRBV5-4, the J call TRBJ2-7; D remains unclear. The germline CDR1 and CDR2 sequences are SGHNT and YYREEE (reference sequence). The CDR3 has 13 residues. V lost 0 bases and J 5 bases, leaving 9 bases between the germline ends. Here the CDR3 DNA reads TGTGCCAGCAGCTTGGTTGTCGGCGACGAGCAGTACTTC. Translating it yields CASSLVVGDEQYF.

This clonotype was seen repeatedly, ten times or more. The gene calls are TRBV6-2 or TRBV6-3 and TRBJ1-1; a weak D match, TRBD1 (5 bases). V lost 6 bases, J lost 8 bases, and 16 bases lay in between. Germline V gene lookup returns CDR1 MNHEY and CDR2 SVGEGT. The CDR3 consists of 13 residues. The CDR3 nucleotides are TGTGCCAGCAGCACTCGACAGACCAGGGAAGCTTTCTTT. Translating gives CASSTRQTREAFF.

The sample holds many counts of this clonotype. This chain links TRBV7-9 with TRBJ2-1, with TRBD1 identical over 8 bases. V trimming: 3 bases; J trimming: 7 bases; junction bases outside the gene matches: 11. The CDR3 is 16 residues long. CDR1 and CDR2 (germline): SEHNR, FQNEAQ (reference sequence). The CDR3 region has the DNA TGTGCCAGCAGCTTTCATCACAGGGGGGCTGGGAATGAGCAGTTCTTC. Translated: CASSFHHRGAGNEQFF. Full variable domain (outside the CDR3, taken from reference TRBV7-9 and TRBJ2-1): DTGVSQNPRHKITKRGQNVTFRCDPISEHNRLYWYRQTLGQGPEFLTYFQNEAQLEKSRLLSDRFSAERPKGSFSTLEIQRTEQGDSAMYLCASSFHHRGAGNEQFFGPGTRLTVL.

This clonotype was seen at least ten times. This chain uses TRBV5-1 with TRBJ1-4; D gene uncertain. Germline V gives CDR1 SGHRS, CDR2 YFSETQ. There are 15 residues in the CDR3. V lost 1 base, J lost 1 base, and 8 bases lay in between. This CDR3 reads CASSLSPGTNEKLFF. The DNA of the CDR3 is TGCGCCAGCAGCTTGTCCCCTGGAACTAATGAAAAACTGTTTTTT.

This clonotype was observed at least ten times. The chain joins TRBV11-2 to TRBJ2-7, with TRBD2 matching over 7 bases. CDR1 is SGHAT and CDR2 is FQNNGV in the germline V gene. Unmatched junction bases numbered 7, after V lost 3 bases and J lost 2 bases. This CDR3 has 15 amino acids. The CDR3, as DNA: TGTGCCAGCAGCTTGGTCCGTGGGGGGGCCTACGAGCAGTACTTC. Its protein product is CASSLVRGGAYEQYF. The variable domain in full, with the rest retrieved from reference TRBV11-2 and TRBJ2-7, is EAGVAQSPRYKIIEKRQSVAFWCNPISGHATLYWYQQILGQGPKLLIQFQNNGVVDDSQLPKDRFSAERLKGVDSTLKIQPAKLEDSAVYLCASSLVRGGAYEQYFGPGTRLTVT.